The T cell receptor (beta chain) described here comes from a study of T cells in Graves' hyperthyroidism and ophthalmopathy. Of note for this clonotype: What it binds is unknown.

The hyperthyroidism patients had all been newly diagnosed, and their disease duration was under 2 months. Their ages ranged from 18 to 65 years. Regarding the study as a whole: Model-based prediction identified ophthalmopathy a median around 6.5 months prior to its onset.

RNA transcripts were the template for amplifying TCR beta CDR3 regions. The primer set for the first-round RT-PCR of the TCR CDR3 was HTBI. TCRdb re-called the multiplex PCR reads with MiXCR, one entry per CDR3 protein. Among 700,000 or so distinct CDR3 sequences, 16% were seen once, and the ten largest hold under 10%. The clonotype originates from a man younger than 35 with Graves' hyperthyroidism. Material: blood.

DNA of the CDR3: TGTGCCAGCAGGATCGGACTAGCGGGGGCCTACGAGCAGTACTTC. Residues: CASRIGLAGAYEQYF. The chain couples TRBV5-4 to TRBJ2-7, with 13 bases fitting TRBD2. This CDR3 has 15 residues. Germline V lookup: CDR1 SGHNT, CDR2 YYREEE (reference sequence). The V segment lost 5 bases and the J segment 2 bases; nucleotides outside the gene matches: 4.